The 30 T cell receptor beta chains below all came from one sample that was sequenced in a study of neurological immune-mediated disorders. TCRdb re-derived calls from the 5' RACE reads in MiXCR, one entry per CDR3 protein. The table lists approximately 77,000 distinct CDR3 sequences, about 9.5% of them singletons. Sequencing was carried out using PBMCs. These receptors all come from a man aged 50 to 59 in good health.

The chain recombines TRBV5-1 with TRBJ2-1; 15 bases map to TRBD2. Unmatched junction bases numbered 9, after V lost 4 bases and J lost 1 base. CDR1 is SGHRS, CDR2 YFSETQ, per germline. The CDR3 is 19 amino acids. CDR3 sequence (DNA): TGCGCCAGCAGCCAAGGACTAGCGGGAGGGATTGGGTCCTACAATGAGCAGTTCTTC. This translates into CASSQGLAGGIGSYNEQFF. Full variable domain (remainder filled in from reference TRBV5-1 and TRBJ2-1): KAGVTQTPRYLIKTRGQQVTLSCSPISGHRSVSWYQQTPGQGLQFLFEYFSETQRNKGNFPGRFSGRQFSNSRSEMNVSTLELGDSALYLCASSQGLAGGIGSYNEQFFGPGTRLTVL.

In this sample, this clonotype turned up many times. This chain joins TRBV5-5 and TRBJ2-4, with TRBD2 matching 12 bases. The CDR3 is 16 amino acids. Germline CDR1 and CDR2: SGHKS and YYEKEE (reference sequence). V gave up 4 bases and J gave up 0 bases; unmatched junction bases: 2. The CDR3 protein is CASSTTSGGAKNIQYF. CDR3 DNA: TGTGCCAGCAGCACGACTAGCGGGGGAGCCAAAAACATTCAGTACTTC.

Ten or more counts support this clonotype. The chain is built from TRBV2 and TRBJ1-6; D remains ambiguous. The CDR3 extends over 13 amino acids. CDR1 is SNHLY, CDR2 FYNNEI, per germline. V shed 0 bases and J shed 11 bases, with 8 bases lying between them. CDR3 region: CASSEARLTPLHF. CDR3 in DNA: TGTGCCAGCAGTGAAGCGCGCTTGACACCCCTCCACTTT.

The gene calls are TRBV29-1 and TRBJ2-1, with D perhaps TRBD1 (5 bases). Germline V CDR1 and CDR2: SQVTM, ANQGSEA. Trimming removed 7 bases at V and 9 bases at J, with 16 bases between. The CDR3 spans 12 residues. The CDR3 sequence: CSAKPRAGEQFF. CDR3 sequence (DNA): TGCAGCGCCAAACCCAGGGCTGGTGAGCAGTTCTTC.

Points on this clonotype: A clone one base away is much larger, so this may be a read error. The V call is TRBV12-3 or TRBV12-4, the J call TRBJ2-7; 9 bases align to TRBD1. Losses at the gene ends were 3 bases for V and 5 bases for J; bases not matched to a gene: 5. The length of the CDR3 is 14 residues. The DNA for the CDR3 is TGTGCCAGCAGTTTGACAGGGGGTTCGGACGAGCAGTACTTC. Its protein is CASSLTGGSDEQYF.

This clonotype showed up many times. This chain uses TRBV29-1 with TRBJ2-2; 9 bases agree with TRBD1. CDR3 length: 12 amino acids. V lost 7 bases, J lost 8 bases, and 5 bases stayed unmatched. The germline V gene encodes CDR1 SQVTM and CDR2 ANQGSEA. CDR3 amino acids: CSAHRGPGELFF. The CDR3 nucleotides are TGCAGCGCCCACAGGGGGCCAGGGGAGCTGTTTTTT.

This clonotype was seen only a few times. This chain joins TRBV6-1 and TRBJ1-1; 11 nucleotides agree with TRBD1. Germline trimming cut 4 bases from V and 4 bases from J; bases unmatched to any gene: 5. This CDR3 has 15 amino acids. In germline, CDR1 is MNHNS, CDR2 SASEGT. This CDR3 is CASSGRTGGTTEAFF. The CDR3 bases are TGTGCCAGCAGTGGACGGACAGGGGGCACCACTGAAGCTTTCTTT.

This clonotype was observed many times. V gene TRBV28 combines with J gene TRBJ1-1; D gene unclear. Trimming shortened V by 6 bases and J by 5 bases, and 16 bases separated the two germline ends. Germline V lookup: CDR1 MDHEN, CDR2 SYDVKM. The CDR3 spans 14 residues. The CDR3 here is CASRPDGRRTEAFF. The CDR3 DNA is TGTGCCAGCAGACCCGACGGGCGAAGGACTGAAGCTTTCTTT.

This clonotype was observed at least ten times. The rearrangement uses TRBV3-1 and TRBJ2-7, with 9 bases aligning to TRBD1. The junction had 3 bases not matched to a gene; V was cut back by 1 base and J by 2 bases. CDR1 LGHDT and CDR2 YNNKEL come from the germline V gene (reference sequence). CDR3 length equals 15 residues. The CDR3 loop reads CASSQAGTGPYEQYF. In DNA form, the CDR3 reads TGTGCCAGCAGCCAAGCCGGGACAGGGCCCTACGAGCAGTACTTC.

This clonotype has at least ten counts. The chain employs TRBV5-1 and TRBJ2-3; possibly TRBD2 for D (5 bases). Trimming stripped 1 base from V and 4 bases from J, with 10 bases between. Germline-derived CDR1 and CDR2 are SGHRS and YFSETQ. The CDR3 totals 14 residues. The CDR3 DNA reads TGCGCCAGCAGCTTGTCGGGGAGAGCAGATACGCAGTATTTT. Protein: CASSLSGRADTQYF.

This clonotype was picked up many times. The V call is TRBV6-6, the J call TRBJ1-6; possible D gene TRBD1, 6 bases. V was pared by 7 bases and J by 7 bases, with 14 bases between. The CDR3 has 14 amino acids. Germline values: CDR1 MNHNY, CDR2 SVGAGI (reference sequence). The CDR3 DNA reads TGTGCCAGCAATACCAGACAGGAGAATTCACCCCTCCACTTT. Translation: CASNTRQENSPLHF.

The chain recombines TRBV7-7 with TRBJ2-2, with a possible D match to TRBD1 (5 bases). Trimming left V 5 bases short and J 3 bases short, with 10 bases between. The CDR3 is 14 residues long. The germline V gene has CDR1 SSHAT and CDR2 FNYEAQ (reference sequence). CDR3 nucleotides: TGTGCCAGCAGCCCGCTGACAGACACCGGGGAGCTGTTTTTT. Protein sequence: CASSPLTDTGELFF.

This clonotype was recorded at least ten times. The chain combines TRBV5-4 with TRBJ2-3, with D possibly TRBD1 on 5 matching bases. The length of the CDR3 is 14 residues. CDR1 and CDR2 from the germline V gene are SGHNT and YYREEE (reference sequence). V was clipped by 0 bases and J by 4 bases, with 9 bases between them. This chain's CDR3 is CASSLGQLADTQYF. The DNA of the CDR3 is TGTGCCAGCAGCTTGGGACAGTTAGCAGATACGCAGTATTTT.

This clonotype was recorded many times. J is TRBJ2-1 and V is TRBV5-1, with TRBD2 identical over 7 bases. The CDR3 runs 14 residues. Germline V gene data show CDR1 as SGHRS and CDR2 as YFSETQ. V lost 0 bases and J lost 10; bases outside the gene matches: 7. The CDR3 DNA reads TGCGCCAGCAGCTTGGCTAGCGGCCCACGGGAGCAGTTCTTC. Encoded protein: CASSLASGPREQFF.

The sample holds many counts of this clonotype. The chain recombines TRBV12-3 or TRBV12-4 with TRBJ2-5; maybe TRBD1 (6 bases). V was pared by 6 bases and J by 2 bases, with 10 bases between. The CDR3 sequence is 13 residues long. The CDR3 nucleotides are TGTGCCAGCAGACCTGACAGGCAAGAGACCCAGTACTTC. This codes for CASRPDRQETQYF.

At least ten counts were recorded for this clonotype. V is TRBV18 and J is TRBJ2-5; 7 nucleotides align to TRBD2. V dropped 2 bases and J dropped 5; count of bases not matched to a gene: 11. This CDR3 has 16 residues. Germline assignment: CDR1 KGHSH and CDR2 LQKENI. The CDR3, as DNA: TGTGCCAGCTCACCAGGTCGGGAGGTTGGCCTGGAGACCCAGTACTTC. Its translation: CASSPGREVGLETQYF.

This clonotype showed up many times. The CDR3 region has the DNA TGTGCCAGCAGCTTAAATTCACCCCTCCACTTT. It encodes CASSLNSPLHF. J is TRBJ1-6 and V is TRBV7-9; D uncertain. The CDR3 has 11 residues. Germline CDR1 SEHNR, CDR2 FQNEAQ (reference sequence). The V end was cut by 2 bases, the J end by 7 bases, with 0 bases between. The full variable domain, its missing parts supplied by reference TRBV7-9 and TRBJ1-6, is DTGVSQNPRHKITKRGQNVTFRCDPISEHNRLYWYRQTLGQGPEFLTYFQNEAQLEKSRLLSDRFSAERPKGSFSTLEIQRTEQGDSAMYLCASSLNSPLHFGNGTRLTVT.

This clonotype was picked up many times. The V gene is TRBV27, the J gene TRBJ2-1; tentative D call: TRBD1 (5 bases). Germline CDR1 and CDR2: MNHEY and SMNVEV (reference sequence). The CDR3 totals 13 residues. Trimming left V 0 bases short and J 8 bases short, with 8 bases between. The CDR3 coding sequence is TGTGCCAGCAGTTTATCACAGGTCCATGAGCAGTTCTTC. This encodes CASSLSQVHEQFF.

In this sample, this clonotype turned up many times. The gene calls are TRBV27 and TRBJ1-3; D remains ambiguous. V was pared by 4 bases and J by 3 bases, with 4 bases between. CDR1 is MNHEY and CDR2 is SMNVEV in the germline V gene (reference sequence). CDR3 size: 12 residues. The CDR3 sequence is CASSSYGNTIYF. Here the CDR3 DNA reads TGTGCCAGCAGTTCATATGGAAACACCATATATTTT.

Many counts were recorded for this clonotype. This chain joins TRBV14 and TRBJ1-4; D is undetermined. The CDR3 has 16 amino acids. Germline CDR1 SGHDN, CDR2 FVKESK. The V end lost 4 bases, the J end lost 2 bases, and 14 bases lay between the germline ends. The CDR3: CASSLSRIWTNEKLFF. In DNA, the CDR3 is TGTGCCAGCAGCCTGAGCCGAATCTGGACTAATGAAAAACTGTTTTTT.

Ten or more counts support this clonotype. The chain joins TRBV5-5 to TRBJ2-1, with a possible D match to TRBD2 (5 bases). The CDR3 is made up of 14 amino acids. CDR1 is SGHKS and CDR2 is YYEKEE in the germline V gene (reference sequence). V was pared by 2 bases and J by 6 bases, with 12 bases between. As DNA, the CDR3 is TGTGCCAGCAGCTTAAATACGGGATTCAATGAGCAGTTCTTC. Translated: CASSLNTGFNEQFF.

Details on this clonotype: Compared with germline, one end of the junction differs, possibly owing to a read error. This sequence joins TRBV4-1 and TRBJ2-5; D may be TRBD1 (6 bases). This CDR3 is built from 14 residues. CDR1 MGHRA and CDR2 YSYEKL come from the germline V gene. CDR3: CACSNGQNQETQYF. In nucleotides, the CDR3 is TGCGCCTGCAGCAATGGACAGAACCAAGAGACCCAGTACTTC.

This sequence joins TRBV7-6 and TRBJ2-3, with D unresolved. Germline loops: CDR1 SGHVS, CDR2 FNYEAQ. The V gene lost 3 bases and the J gene lost 6 bases, with 10 bases spanning the gap. The CDR3 has 13 amino acids. This CDR3 reads CASSLRRDDTQYF. For the CDR3, the DNA is TGTGCCAGCAGCTTGCGAAGAGACGATACGCAGTATTTT.

This clonotype was counted many times. This sequence joins TRBV28 and TRBJ2-7; D is tentatively TRBD1 or TRBD2 (5 bases each). CDR1 is MDHEN, CDR2 SYDVKM, per germline. This CDR3 is 11 amino acids long. V lost 7 bases to trimming and J lost 6 bases, with 10 bases between them. CDR3 residues: CASTLGREQYF. The CDR3 nucleotides read TGTGCCAGCACCTTGGGACGCGAGCAGTACTTC. Full variable domain (outside the CDR3, taken from reference TRBV28 and TRBJ2-7): DVKVTQSSRYLVKRTGEKVFLECVQDMDHENMFWYRQDPGLGLRLIYFSYDVKMKEKGDIPEGYSVSREKKERFSLILESASTNQTSMYLCASTLGREQYFGPGTRLTVT.

This clonotype was picked up many times. The chain combines TRBV12-3 or TRBV12-4 with TRBJ2-3; D may be TRBD1 (5 bases). The CDR3 runs 14 residues. Deletions cut 6 bases from V and 1 base from J, with 11 bases between. The CDR3 reads CASSQGLGTDTQYF. The DNA of the CDR3 is TGTGCCAGCAGCCAGGGTTTAGGCACAGATACGCAGTATTTT.

At least ten counts were recorded for this clonotype. The DNA for the CDR3 is TGTGCCAGCAGATACGACTTACTAGCGGGGGTCTACGAGCAGTACTTC. Translated, it gives CASRYDLLAGVYEQYF. This rearrangement joins TRBV5-8 to TRBJ2-7; 11 bases are a match to TRBD2. The CDR3 spans 16 residues. Germline assignment: CDR1 SGHTS and CDR2 YDEGEE. V shed 5 bases, J shed 3 bases, and the junction held 10 bases outside the gene matches.

V is TRBV18 and J is TRBJ2-7; 7 nucleotides match TRBD1. From germline, CDR1 is KGHSH and CDR2 LQKENI. The CDR3 is 12 residues long. Trimming took 3 bases from V and 7 from J; bases not matched to a gene: 3. The CDR3, as DNA: TGTGCCAGCTCACCTGGACAGGTTGAGCAGTACTTC. Residues: CASSPGQVEQYF.

The table lists this clonotype with many counts. The chain employs TRBV12-5 and TRBJ2-6; 13 bases agree with TRBD2. The CDR3 spans 18 residues. Germline V gives CDR1 LGHNT, CDR2 FRNRAP. With V trimmed by 2 bases and J by 2 bases, 3 bases remained unmatched. CDR3 in amino acids: CASGLPLAGGAGANVLTF. CDR3 DNA: TGTGCTAGTGGTTTGCCACTAGCGGGAGGGGCTGGGGCCAACGTCCTGACTTTC.

This clonotype was seen at least ten times. V gene TRBV29-1 combines with J gene TRBJ2-3, with a weak D call TRBD2 (6 bases). The CDR3 is 15 residues long. V was trimmed by 6 bases and J by 0 bases, leaving 16 bases between them. Germline CDR1 is SQVTM and CDR2 is ANQGSEA. CDR3 region: CSVFLRRVSTDTQYF. Here the CDR3 DNA reads TGCAGCGTGTTTCTGAGGAGGGTCAGCACAGATACGCAGTATTTT.

This clonotype has a count of ten or more. The rearrangement joins TRBV6-2 or TRBV6-3 to TRBJ2-7, with 10 bases that match TRBD2. Germline trimming cut 0 bases from V and 4 bases from J; bases unmatched to any gene: 3. The CDR3 consists of 15 residues. The germline V gene encodes CDR1 MNHEY and CDR2 SVGEGT. CDR3 nucleotide sequence: TGTGCCAGCAGTTACTCGGCTAGCGGGAGTTACGAGCAGTACTTC. Protein product: CASSYSASGSYEQYF.